The 3 T cell receptor beta chains given below trace back to one sample, sequenced in a study of T cells in Graves' hyperthyroidism and ophthalmopathy. Researchers amplified the TCR beta CDR3 regions from RNA transcripts. First-round RT-PCR with HTBI primers amplified the TCR CDR3 region. TCRdb re-derived calls from the multiplex PCR reads in MiXCR, one entry per CDR3 protein. This table holds about 700,000 distinct CDR3 sequences, less than 15% found once. The sequenced sample consisted of blood. The receptors derive from a woman aged 18-35 years with Graves' hyperthyroidism.

J is TRBJ2-2 and V is TRBV6-1; 8 positions match TRBD1. CDR1 is MNHNS and CDR2 is SASEGT in the germline V gene. V was pared by 6 bases and J by 4 bases, with 10 bases of the junction left unmatched. This CDR3 is built from 16 residues. The CDR3 region has the DNA TGTGCCAGCAGCTCGACGGGCAGGGGGCGCACCGGGGAGCTGTTTTTT. Amino acid sequence: CASSSTGRGRTGELFF.

This clonotype was observed at least ten times. The chain is built from TRBV7-9 and TRBJ2-5; no clear D gene. The CDR3 is made up of 12 amino acids. Germline V gene sequence: CDR1 SEHNR, CDR2 FQNEAQ (reference sequence). Trimming removed 1 base from V and 5 bases from J, with 5 bases in between. The CDR3 nucleotides are TGTGCCAGCAGCTTAGTGTGGGAGACCCAGTACTTC. This codes for CASSLVWETQYF.

This clonotype was seen only a few times. V gene TRBV4-1 combines with J gene TRBJ2-1; 10 bases agree with TRBD1. Looked up from germline, CDR1 is MGHRA and CDR2 is YSYEKL. The CDR3 spans 16 residues. V gave up 1 base and J gave up 5 bases; unmatched junction bases: 5. In nucleotides, the CDR3 is TGCGCCAGCAGCCAAGGATGGACAGGGGGTAACAATGAGCAGTTCTTC. Encoded protein: CASSQGWTGGNNEQFF.